This TCR beta chain was found in a study of regulatory T cells in long-lasting Graves disease. There are many counts of this clonotype. Germline CDR1 is DFQATT and CDR2 is SNEGSKA (reference sequence). The V end was cut by 1 base, the J end by 4 bases, with 4 bases between. The CDR3 runs 12 residues. The sample's time point: newly diagnosed GD, antithyroid drugs for less than 3 months. Extracted RNA from PBMCs served as the source of the TCR library. Researchers made TCR beta libraries by using iRepertoire HTBI primers and running Arm-PCR on CDR3 regions. TCRdb re-called the multiplex PCR reads through MiXCR, storing one row per CDR3 protein. The sample has more than 300,000 distinct CDR3 sequences, 15% to 20% seen once. This same sample was also taken into another study, of T cells in Graves' hyperthyroidism and ophthalmopathy.

Sequenced here: peripheral blood mononuclear cells (PBMCs), sampled at new diagnosis, from a patient treated with antithyroid drugs. The TCR comes from a woman between 18 and 29 years old with Graves disease. The rearrangement links TRBV20-1 to TRBJ2-2; unclear D gene. The CDR3 sequence: CSARGPTGELFF. The CDR3 DNA reads TGCAGTGCTAGAGGCCCCACCGGGGAGCTGTTTTTT.